Listed below are T cell receptor beta chains from one sample, sequenced in a study of T cell responses to AZD1222 COVID-19 vaccine. Assay: immunoSEQ multiplex PCR; the TCRdb copy retains only in-frame clones and omits some. The sample records roughly 110,000 clones, 65% to 85% being singletons. The sample was peripheral blood, taken on day 0 of AZD1222 vaccination. Receptors originate from an adult in good health. Both conserved end residues are trimmed from each CDR3.

J: TRBJ1-4; V: TRBV19; CDR3: ASSTIPGEKLF
J: TRBJ1-5; V: TRBV4-2; CDR3: ASSQDRGYQPQH
J: TRBJ1-5; V: TRBV10-3; CDR3: AIRPGTGTGQPQH
J: TRBJ1-2; V: TRBV14; CDR3: ASSRGLGAINGYT
J: TRBJ2-2; V: TRBV10-3; CDR3: AITGTRETGELF
J: TRBJ2-7; V: TRBV7-9; CDR3: ASSWTRSYEQY
J: TRBJ1-2; V: TRBV6-5; CDR3: ASSPSGTDYGYT
J: TRBJ2-3; V: TRBV27; CDR3: ASSLTLAVSTDTQY
J: TRBJ1-4; V: TRBV7-8; CDR3: ASSLGGSTNEKLF
J: TRBJ2-5; V: TRBV5-1; CDR3: ASSLVIGRGGETQY
J: TRBJ1-5; V: TRBV6-4; CDR3: ASSEEGGQPQH
J: TRBJ2-1; V: TRBV19; CDR3: ASSPSLVREQF
J: TRBJ2-6; V: TRBV27; CDR3: ASSGPPFSGANVLT
J: TRBJ2-5; V: TRBV28; CDR3: ASSPRQETQY
J: TRBJ2-4; V: TRBV7-2; CDR3: ASSLLAGGGLGAQY
J: TRBJ1-4; V: TRBV19; CDR3: ASSYGQAHEKLF
J: TRBJ2-5; V: TRBV9; CDR3: ASSVRQGEETQY
J: TRBJ2-5; V: TRBV4-1; CDR3: ASSQRISGGAAETQY
J: TRBJ2-7; V: TRBV20-1; CDR3: SASYVQGYYEQY
J: TRBJ2-3; V: TRBV29-1; CDR3: SVAVLGGADTQY
J: TRBJ2-7; V: TRBV6-2/TRBV6-3; CDR3: ASSYSEVAGIYEQY
J: TRBJ2-7; V: TRBV5-4; CDR3: ASSLGAGSSYEQY
J: TRBJ2-1; V: TRBV10-3; CDR3: AISSGLAGGEQF
J: TRBJ1-2; V: TRBV6-1; CDR3: ASSEFAGGYGYT
J: TRBJ2-7; V: TRBV4-1; CDR3: ASSQDGQLYEQY
J: TRBJ1-1; V: TRBV21-1; CDR3: ASSLRTGPPETEAF
J: TRBJ1-2; V: TRBV2; CDR3: ASSERGQGGLYGYT
J: TRBJ2-7; V: TRBV10-3; CDR3: AIKPQQGANSYEQY
J: TRBJ2-7; V: TRBV10-3; CDR3: AIWSGQGGEQY
J: TRBJ2-2; V: TRBV5-4; CDR3: ASSYRGDTGELF
J: TRBJ2-5; V: TRBV11-3; CDR3: ASSEGPASETQY
J: TRBJ1-2; V: TRBV4-2; CDR3: ASSPTGTPNYGYT
J: TRBJ2-7; V: TRBV6-4; CDR3: ASSESRDRATYEQY
J: TRBJ2-6; V: TRBV7-3; CDR3: ASSLAASGANVLT
J: TRBJ2-2; V: TRBV9; CDR3: ASSVMNTGELF
J: TRBJ1-5; V: TRBV18; CDR3: ASSPGTGQPQH
J: TRBJ2-7; V: TRBV27; CDR3: ASSFKGNSLYEQY
J: TRBJ2-3; V: TRBV4-3; CDR3: ASSQDRYSNTDTQY
J: TRBJ1-3; V: TRBV6-5; CDR3: ASRVDGGNTIY
J: TRBJ2-2; V: TRBV6-5; CDR3: ASSFDRSNTGELF
J: TRBJ2-5; V: TRBV5-1; CDR3: ASSTGTSVQETQY
J: TRBJ2-5; V: TRBV6-5; CDR3: ASRYPGQGAETQY
J: TRBJ2-1; V: TRBV5-1; CDR3: ASSLRLAAVYEQF
J: TRBJ2-7; V: TRBV5-6; CDR3: ASSLAMGYEQY
J: TRBJ2-7; V: TRBV21-1; CDR3: ASSKERSALDSCYEQY
J: TRBJ1-6; V: TRBV7-9; CDR3: ASSPTGGRSPLH
J: TRBJ1-3; V: TRBV3-1/TRBV3-2; CDR3: ASSQGGAYGNTIY
J: TRBJ2-1; V: TRBV5-1; CDR3: ASSLAGQPRNNEQF